This TCR beta chain was documented in a study of blood T cell repertoires in COVID-19. Background on the study: COVID-19 samples collected from the United States, Italy and Spain covered acute and convalescent phases. From T cells, B-cell-depleted T cells, or PBMCs came the material, which was cDNA or gDNA.

In the authors' methods: From reference gene primer amplification, estimates of nucleated cell counts were derived. Profiled with immunoSEQ multiplex PCR; TCRdb holds only in-frame clones, not every one. V and J calls and clone size are given by that table; D and trimming were obtained from the DNA. The data hold about 430,000 clones, with 85% to 90% observed a single time. The CDR3 contains 15 residues. J was trimmed by 4 bases and V by 6 bases; bases with no gene match: 7. CDR1 is MNHEY and CDR2 is SMNVEV in the germline V gene (reference sequence). Seattle-derived patients entered the study during active infection and were followed longitudinally.

This receptor was identified in a man between 18 and 29 years old with COVID-19, enrolled during active disease. The V call is TRBV27, the J call TRBJ2-5, with 11 bases lining up with TRBD1. The sequenced sample was peripheral blood. The CDR3 DNA reads as TGTGCCAGCAGAACCGGGACAGGGGGGCTAGAGACCCAGTACTTC. Amino acid sequence: CASRTGTGGLETQYF.